This entry lists 12 T cell receptor beta chains sequenced from one sample in a study of beta chain features in type 1 diabetes. Of the isolated RNA, all was reverse transcribed, and so the sequenced material was expressed TCRB transcripts. Profiling relied on immunoSEQ multiplex PCR, and the TCRdb table lists in-frame clones only, not all of them. Of approximately 150,000 clones listed, 7% to 10% are singletons. Material: central memory CD4+ T cells from blood. Source of these receptors: a woman aged 18 to 35 in good health.

This chain joins TRBV2 and TRBJ1-1; no clear D gene. Trimming removed 7 bases at V and 3 bases at J, with 12 bases between. The length of the CDR3 is 13 residues. Germline CDR1 SNHLY, CDR2 FYNNEI. CDR3 coding DNA: TGTGCCAGCACATTGACACTCTACACTGAAGCTTTCTTT. It codes for CASTLTLYTEAFF.

This clone was detected many times. The V gene is TRBV11-2, the J gene TRBJ2-1; perhaps TRBD2 as D (6 bases). Germline V gene data show CDR1 as SGHAT and CDR2 as FQNNGV. Trimming left V 4 bases short and J 7 bases short, with 14 bases between. The CDR3 is made up of 14 amino acids. The CDR3 here is CASSSPRDGNEQFF. CDR3 sequence (DNA): TGTGCCAGCAGCTCTCCGCGGGATGGGAATGAGCAGTTCTTC.

This clone was counted a few times. The V and J genes are TRBV2 and TRBJ2-3; 13 bases agree with TRBD2. CDR3 size: 16 residues. Germline assignment: CDR1 SNHLY and CDR2 FYNNEI. Losses at the gene ends were 5 bases for V and 10 bases for J; bases not matched to a gene: 12. In nucleotides, the CDR3 is TGTGCCAGCAGTTCCCGGACTAGCGGGGGCCCCCCGGCGCAGTATTTT. Translated: CASSSRTSGGPPAQYF.

This sequence joins TRBV6-6 and TRBJ2-5, with 7 nucleotides matching TRBD2. Trimming at V came to 6 bases and at J to 2 bases, leaving 9 bases not matched to a gene. The CDR3 loop spans 15 amino acids. From germline, CDR1 is MNHNY and CDR2 SVGAGI (reference sequence). CDR3 protein: CASSPRVGGQETQYF. CDR3 coding DNA: TGTGCCAGCAGCCCTCGGGTCGGGGGGCAAGAGACCCAGTACTTC.

In this sample, this clone turned up a few times. The rearrangement joins TRBV9 to TRBJ2-1; D is perhaps TRBD1 (5 bases). V was pared by 0 bases and J by 6 bases, with 7 bases between. Germline values: CDR1 SGDLS, CDR2 YYNGEE. CDR3 size: 13 residues. CDR3 region: CASSVGRGNEQFF. DNA for the CDR3: TGTGCCAGCAGCGTAGGAAGGGGCAATGAGCAGTTCTTC.

This clone was seen a few times. The rearrangement joins TRBV5-8 to TRBJ2-1; 8 bases agree with TRBD2. Losses at the gene ends were 6 bases for V and 0 bases for J; bases not matched to a gene: 5. Per germline, CDR1 SGHTS and CDR2 YDEGEE. This CDR3 spans 15 amino acids. CDR3 loop: CASNPGTSSYNEQFF. In nucleotides, the CDR3 is TGTGCCAGCAACCCCGGGACTAGCTCCTACAATGAGCAGTTCTTC.

The chain couples TRBV11-1 to TRBJ2-2; 10 nucleotides match TRBD1. Germline values: CDR1 SGHAT, CDR2 FQDESV (reference sequence). This CDR3 has 15 amino acids. The J segment lost 7 bases and the V segment lost 6 bases, leaving 8 bases of the junction unmatched. The CDR3 sequence is CASRPPGQGNGELFF. For the CDR3, the DNA is TGTGCCAGCAGGCCCCCGGGACAGGGGAACGGGGAGCTGTTTTTT.

This clone was detected a few times. The J gene is TRBJ2-7, the V gene TRBV5-1, with TRBD1 identical over 8 bases. The length of the CDR3 is 14 residues. Germline trimming cut 0 bases from V and 4 bases from J; bases unmatched to any gene: 3. The V gene's germline CDR1 is SGHRS and CDR2 YFSETQ. CDR3 loop: CASSLAQGAYEQYF. In nucleotides, the CDR3 is TGCGCCAGCAGCTTGGCGCAGGGGGCTTACGAGCAGTACTTC.

This clone was recorded a few times. The chain joins TRBV11-2 to TRBJ2-4; 9 bases are shared with TRBD1. In germline, CDR1 is SGHAT, CDR2 FQNNGV. J lost 6 bases, V lost 5 bases, and 5 bases had no gene match. This CDR3 contains 14 residues. The DNA of the CDR3 is TGTGCCAGCAGCCCCAGGGACAGGGCAAACATTCAGTACTTC. Its translation: CASSPRDRANIQYF. The variable domain in full, completed from reference TRBV11-2 and TRBJ2-4, reads EAGVAQSPRYKIIEKRQSVAFWCNPISGHATLYWYQQILGQGPKLLIQFQNNGVVDDSQLPKDRFSAERLKGVDSTLKIQPAKLEDSAVYLCASSPRDRANIQYFGAGTRLSVL.

This clone was seen a few times. V gene TRBV10-3 combines with J gene TRBJ2-1, with 7 bases that match TRBD2. CDR3 length equals 14 residues. V lost 8 bases to trimming and J lost 10 bases; unmatched junction nucleotides: 14. Germline V gives CDR1 ENHRY, CDR2 SYGVKD. For the CDR3, the DNA is TGTGCCATCGGTTCGGGGGAGGGATCCGAAGAGCAGTTCTTC. Translated: CAIGSGEGSEEQFF.

This clone was picked up a small number of times. The chain carries TRBV7-2 and TRBJ1-4; the match to TRBD1 covers 7 bases. Germline CDR1 and CDR2: SGHTA and FQGNSA. The CDR3 sequence is 15 residues long. J was trimmed by 6 bases and V by 6 bases; bases with no gene match: 10. Here the CDR3 DNA reads TGTGCCAGCAGAAAGATAGGGGGCGCGGATGAAAAACTGTTTTTT. It encodes CASRKIGGADEKLFF.

This clone was counted only a few times. CDR3 amino acids: CAWGLAGVRWGTDTQYF. CDR3 in DNA: TGTGCCTGGGGTCTAGCGGGAGTGCGTTGGGGCACAGATACGCAGTATTTT. V gene TRBV30 combines with J gene TRBJ2-3, with TRBD2 matching 10 bases. The CDR3 is made up of 17 amino acids. From germline, CDR1 is GTSNPN and CDR2 SVGIG (reference sequence). Trimming cost V 5 bases and J 1 base; bases outside gene matches: 12.